The 16 T cell receptor beta chains listed next were all sequenced from one sample in a study of T-cell reconstitution after alpha-beta-depleted transplantation in children. A TCRbeta library incorporating unique molecular identifiers was prepared. TCRdb processed the PCR reads anew with MiXCR; each CDR3 protein has one entry. This sample yields around 600,000 distinct CDR3 sequences, of which under 12% are seen a single time; less than 4.5% belongs to the top ten. The sequencing here drew on PBMCs from the stem cell graft donor, taken from the stem cell graft. The receptors stem from a human donor who donated a stem cell graft to a child with acute myeloid leukemia.

This clonotype appeared many times. The chain uses TRBV11-3 and TRBJ2-3; TRBD2 agrees at 11 bases. The J segment lost 3 bases and the V segment lost 4 bases, leaving 9 bases of the junction unmatched. The CDR3 is made up of 17 amino acids. Germline CDR1 and CDR2: SGHNT and YENEEA. In DNA form, the CDR3 reads TGTGCCAGCAGCTCCCCCATTAGCGGGAGGGCAACAGATACGCAGTATTTT. It encodes CASSSPISGRATDTQYF.

Of note for this clonotype: A much larger clonotype is one base distant, so this may be a read error. The chain uses TRBV13 and TRBJ1-5, with unresolved D. This CDR3 contains 12 residues. In germline, CDR1 is PRHDT, CDR2 FYEKMQ (reference sequence). This CDR3 reads CASSSGDQPRHF. Written as DNA, the CDR3 is TGTGCCAGCAGCTCCGGCGATCAGCCCCGGCATTTT.

This clonotype was detected ten times or more. This chain joins TRBV29-1 and TRBJ2-7; 9 bases align to TRBD2. This CDR3 has 16 amino acids. V lost 4 bases and J lost 0; bases outside the gene matches: 10. Germline-derived CDR1 and CDR2 are SQVTM and ANQGSEA. CDR3 protein: CSVVKFPAGGSYEQYF. DNA for the CDR3: TGCAGCGTTGTGAAGTTCCCAGCGGGAGGCTCCTACGAGCAGTACTTC.

This clonotype was counted at least ten times. This CDR3 is CAYRGPLNTEAFF. The DNA for the CDR3 is TGTGCCTACAGGGGTCCGCTGAACACTGAAGCTTTCTTT. The chain has TRBV7-9 and TRBJ1-1; the match to TRBD1 covers 7 bases. Trimming cost V 11 bases and J 0 bases; bases outside gene matches: 6. Germline V gives CDR1 SEHNR, CDR2 FQNEAQ (reference sequence). The CDR3 extends over 13 amino acids.

There are a few counts of this clonotype. The CDR3 DNA sequence: TGTGCCAGCAGCAGACAAGGACTAGCGCCCAATGAGCAGTTCTTC. This encodes CASSRQGLAPNEQFF. V is TRBV7-2 and J is TRBJ2-1; 9 bases fit TRBD2. Germline CDR1 and CDR2: SGHTA and FQGNSA. The CDR3 runs to 15 residues. V lost 5 bases and J lost 6; bases outside the gene matches: 8.

The table lists this clonotype with a few counts. The J gene is TRBJ2-7, the V gene TRBV29-1; D might be TRBD2 (7 bases). The CDR3 extends over 16 amino acids. Trimming cost V 1 base and J 2 bases, with 18 bases left between them. The germline CDR1 and CDR2 sequences are SQVTM and ANQGSEA. CDR3 sequence reads: CSVEGGVGGGTYEQYF. The CDR3 DNA sequence: TGCAGCGTTGAAGGCGGCGTGGGAGGGGGAACCTACGAGCAGTACTTC.

V is TRBV27 and J is TRBJ2-1, with TRBD2 identical over 16 bases. In germline, CDR1 is MNHEY, CDR2 SMNVEV (reference sequence). The J segment lost 6 bases and the V segment lost 5 bases, leaving 10 bases of the junction unmatched. The CDR3 spans 18 residues. The CDR3: CASSRILGLAGGPNEQFF. CDR3 coding DNA: TGTGCCAGCAGTAGAATACTGGGACTAGCGGGAGGGCCCAATGAGCAGTTCTTC.

The J gene is TRBJ1-2, the V gene TRBV30; D remains ambiguous. Looked up from germline, CDR1 is GTSNPN and CDR2 is SVGIG (reference sequence). With 2 bases removed from V and 3 bases from J, the gap between germline ends came to 10 bases. The CDR3 is made up of 13 amino acids. Here the CDR3 DNA reads TGTGCCTGGAGTACATCAACCCACTATGGCTACACCTTC. It translates to CAWSTSTHYGYTF.

This clonotype was seen only a few times. This sequence joins TRBV5-5 and TRBJ2-7; D remains unclear. The CDR3 sequence is 13 residues long. Per germline, CDR1 SGHKS and CDR2 YYEKEE (reference sequence). V lost 4 bases and J 5 bases, leaving 13 bases between the germline ends. Here the CDR3 DNA reads TGTGCCAGCAGCCCTCACATGGATAACGAGCAGTACTTC. Translated: CASSPHMDNEQYF.

This clonotype was seen more than once but under ten times. V is TRBV30 and J is TRBJ1-4; D not resolved. Germline assignment: CDR1 GTSNPN and CDR2 SVGIG (reference sequence). The V and J ends lost 2 bases and 16 bases respectively, with 17 bases between them. This CDR3 contains 12 residues. In DNA, the CDR3 is TGTGCCTGGAGTTCGGGCCCCTCAAGTCAGTTTTTT. Residues: CAWSSGPSSQFF. The entire variable domain, with the rest obtained from reference TRBV30 and TRBJ1-4, is as follows: SQTIHQWPATLVQPVGSPLSLECTVEGTSNPNLYWYRQAAGRGLQLLFYSVGIGQISSEVPQNLSASRPQDRQFILSSKKLLLSDSGFYLCAWSSGPSSQFFGSGTQLSVL.

This clonotype was seen a few times. J is TRBJ2-1 and V is TRBV28; weak D call: TRBD2 (5 bases). Trimming cost V 8 bases and J 9 bases, with 23 bases left between them. The CDR3 is 15 amino acids. Germline loops: CDR1 MDHEN, CDR2 SYDVKM. The DNA of the CDR3 is TGTGCCAGCCTTAGGGCCGGACTGGTGAGTGGTGAGCAGTTCTTC. It is translated as CASLRAGLVSGEQFF.

This chain connects TRBV7-9 to TRBJ2-2, with 10 bases matching TRBD2. V lost 4 bases and J lost 8; bases outside the gene matches: 10. Germline V CDR1 and CDR2: SEHNR, FQNEAQ (reference sequence). CDR3 length equals 16 residues. CDR3 protein: CASSSFSSGSRGELFF. The CDR3 DNA sequence: TGTGCCAGCAGCTCCTTCTCTAGCGGGAGTCGAGGGGAGCTGTTTTTT.

DNA for the CDR3: TGTGCCATCAGTGAGGCTCGGACAGGGGCGGGGACAGATACGCAGTATTTT. It encodes CAISEARTGAGTDTQYF. The chain combines TRBV10-3 with TRBJ2-3, with 9 nucleotides matching TRBD1. This CDR3 is built from 17 residues. Germline V CDR1 and CDR2: ENHRY, SYGVKD. With 2 bases clipped from V and 3 bases from J, the junction kept 9 bases outside the gene matches.

This clonotype turned up a few times. The chain is built from TRBV7-3 and TRBJ2-3; 10 positions agree with TRBD2. The CDR3 runs 18 residues. J gave up 0 bases and V 5 bases, and 11 bases lay outside the gene matches. Germline assignment: CDR1 SGHTA and CDR2 FQGTGA. CDR3 sequence: CASSPVPLAGASTDTQYF. In DNA form, the CDR3 reads TGTGCCAGCAGCCCTGTCCCTCTAGCGGGAGCGAGCACAGATACGCAGTATTTT.

This clonotype was detected ten times or more. V and J are TRBV20-1 and TRBJ2-5, with TRBD1 as a possible D gene (5 bases). In germline, CDR1 is DFQATT, CDR2 SNEGSKA (reference sequence). There are 15 residues in the CDR3. The V end was cut by 3 bases, the J end by 2 bases, with 16 bases between. CDR3 protein: CSARDIRHPQETQYF. Here the CDR3 DNA reads TGCAGTGCTAGGGACATAAGGCACCCACAAGAGACCCAGTACTTC.

The rearrangement links TRBV28 to TRBJ2-7; a weak D match, TRBD1 (6 bases). Germline CDR1 is MDHEN and CDR2 is SYDVKM. The length of the CDR3 is 13 residues. V was shortened by 4 bases and J by 6 bases, with 13 bases between the two germline ends. The CDR3 here is CASSYAGVGEQYF. The DNA for the CDR3 is TGTGCCAGCAGTTACGCAGGGGTCGGCGAGCAGTACTTC.